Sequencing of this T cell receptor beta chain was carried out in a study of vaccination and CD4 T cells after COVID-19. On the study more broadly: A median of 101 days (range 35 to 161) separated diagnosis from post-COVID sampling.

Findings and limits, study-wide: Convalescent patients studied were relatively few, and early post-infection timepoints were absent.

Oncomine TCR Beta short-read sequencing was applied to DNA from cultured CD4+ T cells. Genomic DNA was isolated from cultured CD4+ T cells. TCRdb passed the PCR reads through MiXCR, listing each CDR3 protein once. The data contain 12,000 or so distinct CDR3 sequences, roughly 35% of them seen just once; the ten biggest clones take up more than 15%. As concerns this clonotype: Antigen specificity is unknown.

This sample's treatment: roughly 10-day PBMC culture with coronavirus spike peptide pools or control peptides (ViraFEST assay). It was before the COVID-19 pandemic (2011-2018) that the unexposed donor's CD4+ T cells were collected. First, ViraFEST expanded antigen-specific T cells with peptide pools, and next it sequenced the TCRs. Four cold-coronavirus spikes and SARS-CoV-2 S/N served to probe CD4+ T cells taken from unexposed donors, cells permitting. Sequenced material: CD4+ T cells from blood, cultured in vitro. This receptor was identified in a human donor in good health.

The CDR3 protein is CASSPGQTNQPQHF. The DNA of the CDR3 is TGTGCCAGCTCGCCGGGGCAGACAAATCAGCCCCAGCATTTT. The gene calls are TRBV18 and TRBJ1-5, with D possibly TRBD1 on 5 matching bases. Germline CDR1 is KGHSH and CDR2 is LQKENI. V gave up 6 bases and J gave up 4 bases, with 13 bases separating them. The CDR3 runs 14 residues.